One and the same sample provided the 20 T cell receptor beta chains below, sequenced in a study of OX40 agonist ivuxolimab in advanced cancers. The method was immunoSEQ multiplex PCR; TCRdb's version includes in-frame clones alone and lacks a portion of them. This table has tens of thousands of clones, less than 95% appearing once. Sequenced here: CD4+ or CD8+ T cells sorted from blood, sampled in a trial of the OX40 agonist ivuxolimab. The receptor source for this set is an adult with an advanced solid tumor such as melanoma, head and neck, liver or kidney cancer.

The chain links TRBV30 to TRBJ2-7; D unclear. Germline V CDR1 and CDR2: GTSNPN, SVGIG (reference sequence). Trimming stripped 2 bases from V and 4 bases from J, with 12 bases between. CDR3 length equals 13 residues. For the CDR3, the DNA is TGTGCCTGGAGTAAGGAAGGGATTTACGAGCAGTACTTC. It translates to CAWSKEGIYEQYF.

CDR3 bases: TGCGCCAGCAGCCTTACCGGGACAGGGAACAACGAGCAGTACTTC. This encodes CASSLTGTGNNEQYF. The rearrangement links TRBV4-3 to TRBJ2-7, with TRBD1 matching over 9 bases. CDR3 length: 15 amino acids. In germline, CDR1 is LGHNA, CDR2 YSLEER. V lost 4 bases, J lost 5 bases, and 9 bases stayed unmatched.

The CDR3 DNA follows: TGTGCCAGCAGTGAATTGGGGACTAGTATTATGGATACGCAGTATTTT. Its translation is CASSELGTSIMDTQYF. The chain uses TRBV6-1 and TRBJ2-3; 8 bases match TRBD2. The CDR3 sequence is 16 residues long. After removal of 2 bases from V and 6 bases from J, the junction contained 10 bases not matched to a gene. Germline V gives CDR1 MNHNS, CDR2 SASEGT.

This rearrangement joins TRBV10-3 to TRBJ2-2; 7 positions match TRBD2. CDR3 length equals 15 residues. Germline loops: CDR1 ENHRY, CDR2 SYGVKD. V lost 10 bases to trimming and J lost 4 bases; unmatched junction nucleotides: 12. The CDR3 DNA reads as TGTGCCACCACATTGAGGGAGGGCCCCACCGGGGAGCTGTTTTTT. Translating gives CATTLREGPTGELFF.

The V and J genes are TRBV28 and TRBJ1-1, with 11 bases identical to TRBD1. The CDR3 has 14 amino acids. CDR1 MDHEN and CDR2 SYDVKM come from the germline V gene. V shed 5 bases, J shed 10 bases, and the junction held 9 bases outside the gene matches. The CDR3 here is CASSPGQGAGGAFF. CDR3 nucleotide sequence: TGTGCCAGCAGTCCCGGACAGGGGGCGGGTGGAGCTTTCTTT.

CDR3 amino acids: CSVVVQETYEQYF. The CDR3 nucleotides are TGCAGCGTTGTTGTACAGGAAACCTACGAGCAGTACTTC. The V and J genes are TRBV29-1 and TRBJ2-7, with D possibly matching TRBD1 (5 bases). This CDR3 contains 13 residues. CDR1 and CDR2 from the germline V gene are SQVTM and ANQGSEA. V lost 4 bases and J lost 2, with 12 bases in between.

A single count supports this clone. V and J are TRBV19 and TRBJ2-1, with D possibly being TRBD1 (5 bases). CDR1 is LNHDA, CDR2 SQIVND, per germline (reference sequence). V shed 10 bases and J shed 9 bases, with 22 bases lying between them. The CDR3 is 14 amino acids. CDR3 sequence: CATWGAGFSAEQFF. The CDR3 nucleotides are TGTGCCACTTGGGGCGCCGGATTTTCAGCTGAGCAGTTCTTC.

The chain has TRBV19 and TRBJ2-2; D is tentatively TRBD1 or TRBD2 (5 bases each). From germline, CDR1 is LNHDA and CDR2 SQIVND (reference sequence). The CDR3 has 14 residues. V lost 10 bases and J lost 5, with 17 bases in between. CDR3 protein: CATSGAPYTGELFF. In nucleotides, the CDR3 is TGTGCCACCTCCGGGGCCCCATATACCGGGGAGCTGTTTTTT.

V gene TRBV7-2 combines with J gene TRBJ2-2, with D hard to call. Germline CDR1 and CDR2: SGHTA and FQGNSA. V was clipped by 1 base and J by 1 base, with 7 bases between them. The CDR3 has 15 amino acids. The CDR3 is CASSLVDGNTGELFF. Written as DNA, the CDR3 is TGTGCCAGCAGCTTAGTCGACGGGAACACCGGGGAGCTGTTTTTT.

The rearrangement joins TRBV28 to TRBJ2-2; 10 bases map to TRBD1. Looked up from germline, CDR1 is MDHEN and CDR2 is SYDVKM. V shed 0 bases, J shed 3 bases, and the junction held 1 base outside the gene matches. The CDR3 extends over 16 amino acids. DNA of the CDR3: TGTGCCAGCAGTTTATGGACAGGGGGCGACACCGGGGAGCTGTTTTTT. As protein: CASSLWTGGDTGELFF.

J is TRBJ2-1 and V is TRBV14; D gene ambiguous. V was cut by 0 bases and J by 7 bases, with 13 bases left in between. Germline V lookup: CDR1 SGHDN, CDR2 FVKESK. This CDR3 has 15 residues. CDR3 loop: CASSQDPRIPNEQFF. DNA of the CDR3: TGTGCCAGCAGCCAAGACCCCAGGATCCCGAATGAGCAGTTCTTC.

This clone was seen once. V gene TRBV7-2 combines with J gene TRBJ1-2; 9 bases match TRBD1. The germline CDR1 and CDR2 sequences are SGHTA and FQGNSA. The V and J ends lost 1 base and 4 bases, in that order; junction bases with no gene match: 7. There are 16 residues in the CDR3. The DNA of the CDR3 is TGTGCCAGCAGCTTAGACTCTGGGACAGGGTCCTATGGCTACACCTTC. Amino acids: CASSLDSGTGSYGYTF.

This clone came up a few times. V gene TRBV27 combines with J gene TRBJ1-5; tentative D call: TRBD1 (6 bases). The CDR3 loop spans 14 amino acids. V was cut by 5 bases and J by 0 bases, with 8 bases left in between. Germline V CDR1 and CDR2: MNHEY, SMNVEV (reference sequence). The CDR3: CASSLQGSNQPQHF. Written as DNA, the CDR3 is TGTGCCAGCAGTCTACAGGGTAGCAATCAGCCCCAGCATTTT.

The rearrangement links TRBV27 to TRBJ1-4, with D tentatively TRBD1 (6 bases). The CDR3 contains 15 residues. The ends were cut back, 5 bases at V and 7 bases at J, with 17 bases in the middle. In germline, CDR1 is MNHEY, CDR2 SMNVEV (reference sequence). The CDR3 spells CASSPQTGGSEKLFF. The DNA for the CDR3 is TGTGCCAGCAGTCCGCAGACAGGAGGGAGTGAAAAACTGTTTTTT.

The rearrangement links TRBV5-5 to TRBJ1-4; TRBD1 agrees at 7 bases. Trimming took 3 bases from V and 3 from J; bases not matched to a gene: 11. Per germline, CDR1 SGHKS and CDR2 YYEKEE (reference sequence). The CDR3 has 17 amino acids. The CDR3 protein is CASSSRTGLLANEKLFF. The CDR3 DNA reads TGTGCCAGCAGCTCAAGGACAGGTCTTTTGGCTAATGAAAAACTGTTTTTT. The full variable domain, completed using reference TRBV5-5 and TRBJ1-4, is DAGVTQSPTHLIKTRGQQVTLRCSPISGHKSVSWYQQVLGQGPQFIFQYYEKEERGRGNFPDRFSARQFPNYSSELNVNALLLGDSALYLCASSSRTGLLANEKLFFGSGTQLSVL.

The rearrangement uses TRBV5-6 and TRBJ2-5; D ambiguous. V lost 4 bases and J 2 bases, leaving 9 bases between the germline ends. Germline V gene data show CDR1 as SGHDT and CDR2 as YYEEEE. The CDR3 sequence is 13 residues long. The CDR3 sequence is CASSESLQETQYF. The CDR3 DNA reads as TGTGCCAGCAGCGAGAGCCTTCAAGAGACCCAGTACTTC.

For this clone: At one of its ends the junction is not consistent with the germline gene, which may arise from a read error. This chain's CDR3 is CASSSRTGRIHEQLF. DNA of the CDR3: TGTGCCAGCAGCTCGCGGACAGGGAGGATCCATGAGCAGCTCTTC. The J gene is TRBJ2-1, the V gene TRBV7-9; 8 nucleotides match TRBD1. This CDR3 region has 15 residues. Germline V gene data show CDR1 as SEHNR and CDR2 as FQNEAQ (reference sequence).

This clone was picked up one time. The rearrangement links TRBV5-1 to TRBJ2-4; D possibly corresponds to TRBD2 (6 bases). V shed 4 bases and J shed 6 bases, with 14 bases lying between them. The CDR3 consists of 14 residues. Germline CDR1 reads SGHRS; CDR2 reads YFSETQ. Written as DNA, the CDR3 is TGCGCCAGCAGCCCTTTGGAAGCGGGAAACATTCAGTACTTC. It yields the protein CASSPLEAGNIQYF.

J is TRBJ1-1 and V is TRBV19; 11 positions match TRBD1. The ends lost 5 bases at V and 1 base at J; junction bases unmatched: 3. This CDR3 spans 15 amino acids. CDR1 and CDR2 from the germline V gene are LNHDA and SQIVND (reference sequence). CDR3 amino acids: CASSWTGGANTEAFF. The CDR3 bases are TGTGCCAGTAGTTGGACAGGGGGCGCGAACACTGAAGCTTTCTTT.

V usage is TRBV6-1 and J usage is TRBJ2-7; no clear D gene. Trimming stripped 3 bases from V and 5 bases from J, with 5 bases between. The germline V gene has CDR1 MNHNS and CDR2 SASEGT. This CDR3 is 11 amino acids long. Here the CDR3 reads CASSEGNEQYF. The CDR3 nucleotides are TGTGCCAGCAGTGAGGGGAACGAGCAGTACTTC.